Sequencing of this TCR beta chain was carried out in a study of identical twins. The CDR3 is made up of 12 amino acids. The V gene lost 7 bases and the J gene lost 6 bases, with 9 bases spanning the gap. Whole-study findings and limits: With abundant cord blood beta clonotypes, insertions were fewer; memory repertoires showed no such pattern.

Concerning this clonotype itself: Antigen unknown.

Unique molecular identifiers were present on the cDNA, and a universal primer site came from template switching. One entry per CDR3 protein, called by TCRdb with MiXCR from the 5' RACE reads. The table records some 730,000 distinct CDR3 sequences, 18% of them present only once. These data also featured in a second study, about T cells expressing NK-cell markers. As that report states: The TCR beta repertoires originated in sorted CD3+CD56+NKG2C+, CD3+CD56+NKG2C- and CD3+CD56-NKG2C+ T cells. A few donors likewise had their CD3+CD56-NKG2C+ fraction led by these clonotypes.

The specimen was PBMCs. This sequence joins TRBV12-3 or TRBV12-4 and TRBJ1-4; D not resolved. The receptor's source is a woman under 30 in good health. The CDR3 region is CASTRRDEKLFF. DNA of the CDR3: TGTGCCAGCACCAGGCGGGATGAAAAACTGTTTTTT.